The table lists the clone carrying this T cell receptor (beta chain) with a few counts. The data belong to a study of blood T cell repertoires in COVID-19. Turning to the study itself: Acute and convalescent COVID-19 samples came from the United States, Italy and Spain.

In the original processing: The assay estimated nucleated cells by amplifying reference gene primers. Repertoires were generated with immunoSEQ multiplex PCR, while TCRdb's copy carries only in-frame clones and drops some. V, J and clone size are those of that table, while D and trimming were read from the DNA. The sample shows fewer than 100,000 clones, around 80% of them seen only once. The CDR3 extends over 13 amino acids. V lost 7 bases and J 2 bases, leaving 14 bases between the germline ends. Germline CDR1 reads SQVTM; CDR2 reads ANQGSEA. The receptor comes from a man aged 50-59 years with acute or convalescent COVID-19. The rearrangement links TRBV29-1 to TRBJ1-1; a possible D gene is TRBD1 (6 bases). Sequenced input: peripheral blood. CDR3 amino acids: CSAMGHLNTEAFF. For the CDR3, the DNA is TGCAGCGCGATGGGACACCTTAACACTGAAGCTTTCTTT.